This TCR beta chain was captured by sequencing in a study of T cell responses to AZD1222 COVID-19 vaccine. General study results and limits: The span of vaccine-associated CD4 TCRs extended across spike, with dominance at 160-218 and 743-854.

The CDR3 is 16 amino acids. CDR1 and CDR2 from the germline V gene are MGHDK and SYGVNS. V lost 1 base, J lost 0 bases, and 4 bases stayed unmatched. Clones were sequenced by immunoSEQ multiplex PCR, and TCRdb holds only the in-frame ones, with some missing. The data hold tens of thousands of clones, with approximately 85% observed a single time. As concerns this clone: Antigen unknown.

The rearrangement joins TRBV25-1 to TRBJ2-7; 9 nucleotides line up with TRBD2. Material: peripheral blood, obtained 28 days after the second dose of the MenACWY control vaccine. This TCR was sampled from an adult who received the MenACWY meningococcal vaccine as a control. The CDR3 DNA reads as TGTGCCAGCAGTGAATCCGCGGGGGGGCCCTCCTACGAGCAGTACTTC. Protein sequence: CASSESAGGPSYEQYF.